This T cell receptor beta chain emerged from a study of blood T cell repertoires in COVID-19. The overall study: The study drew acute and convalescent COVID-19 samples from the United States, Italy and Spain. T cells, B-cell-depleted T cells, or PBMCs provided the cDNA or gDNA that served as material.

Seattle patient enrollment occurred during active infection, with longitudinal follow-up thereafter. In the authors' workflow: Reference gene primers were amplified, and this amplification served to estimate nucleated cell counts. Assay used: immunoSEQ multiplex PCR; TCRdb lists only in-frame clones, some missing. V and J calls and clone size are those listed in that table; D and trimming were worked out from the DNA. The sample includes about 170,000 clones, more than 85% of them seen just once. Germline CDR1 MNHEY, CDR2 SMNVEV (reference sequence). The CDR3 totals 14 residues. Trimming shortened V by 5 bases and J by 6 bases, and 16 bases separated the two germline ends.

The receptor was isolated from a woman aged 80 or older with COVID-19, enrolled during active disease. This chain uses TRBV27 with TRBJ1-2; the D gene is possibly TRBD1 (6 bases). Sequenced input: peripheral blood. The CDR3 region is CASSLFQGIHGYTF. In DNA form, the CDR3 reads TGTGCCAGCAGTCTCTTCCAGGGGATACATGGCTACACCTTC.